The rows below give T cell receptor beta chains drawn from one sample of a study of blood T cell repertoires in COVID-19. Using immunoSEQ multiplex PCR, the repertoire was profiled, and TCRdb retains in-frame clones only, with some absent. The sample contains roughly 380,000 clones, around 91% of which appear only once. What was sequenced was peripheral blood. All receptors come from a woman aged 40 to 50 with COVID-19, enrolled during active disease. The CDR3 runs from the conserved cysteine through the conserved F or W. Fields, in order: CDR3 length, V gene, CDR3 protein.

length: 11
V: TRBV2
CDR3: CASEGLAEEYF

length: 13
V: TRBV7-2
CDR3: CASSPRPNQPQHF

length: 16
V: TRBV7-2
CDR3: CASSKRGHPNTDTQYF

length: 16
V: TRBV3-1/TRBV3-2
CDR3: CASSQGLVYSNQPQHF

length: 15
V: TRBV5-1
CDR3: CASSLSAGLVDTQYF

length: 15
V: TRBV18
CDR3: CASSQGSLSAYEQYF

length: 15
V: TRBV7-2
CDR3: CASSLARQDYEKLFF

length: 16
V: TRBV5-8
CDR3: CASVPVDRVGSQPQHF

length: 14
V: TRBV2
CDR3: CASSEQTLNTEAFF

length: 15
V: TRBV5-1
CDR3: CASTPMGGGPTEAFF

length: 17
V: TRBV6-6
CDR3: CASSPSRLSGSKSEQYF

length: 14
V: TRBV18
CDR3: CASSPVQGETGYTF

length: 15
V: TRBV27
CDR3: CASSLLPTGSSPLHF

length: 15
V: TRBV29-1
CDR3: CSVRNPRQGVGEQFF

length: 16
V: TRBV7-2
CDR3: CASSLLGQGNTGELFF

length: 15
V: TRBV7-3
CDR3: CASSLVGGPYNEQFF

length: 13
V: TRBV5-1
CDR3: CASSLGQNYGYTF

length: 13
V: TRBV5-6
CDR3: CASSSVGGDGYTF

length: 13
V: TRBV28
CDR3: CASGGTGGTEAFF

length: 16
V: TRBV9
CDR3: CASSVASGRAEETQYF

length: 17
V: TRBV7-6
CDR3: CASSLNSGQAPGNTIYF

length: 15
V: TRBV7-9
CDR3: CASSRLGQENSPLHF

length: 15
V: TRBV28
CDR3: CASSLTGIAGNTIYF

length: 14
V: TRBV6-5
CDR3: CASSQIDREDGYTF

length: 12
V: TRBV7-3
CDR3: CASSQGRGEQFF

length: 18
V: TRBV7-2
CDR3: CASSLGTHGQYSNQPQHF

length: 15
V: TRBV28
CDR3: CASSFVGPTSYEQYF

length: 11
V: TRBV28
CDR3: CASRTDSRRYF

length: 14
V: TRBV27
CDR3: CASRLRQGNTEAFF

length: 13
V: TRBV12-3/TRBV12-4
CDR3: CASSLARNEKLFF

length: 14
V: TRBV5-6
CDR3: CASSLYRENQPQHF

length: 15
V: TRBV21-1
CDR3: CASWHTGFSGNTIYF

length: 12
V: TRBV9
CDR3: CASSGTVNEQFF

length: 19
V: TRBV27
CDR3: CASSTYAVRDRPTNYGYTF

length: 13
V: TRBV19
CDR3: CASSPVRAGYVHF

length: 14
V: TRBV28
CDR3: CASRSQGGDYGYTF

length: 18
V: TRBV19
CDR3: CASSIGQGASGRVAEQFF

length: 17
V: TRBV18
CDR3: CASSPRPSGGLGTEAFF

length: 13
V: TRBV28
CDR3: CASSRGQGYEQYF

length: 15
V: TRBV7-8
CDR3: CASSRYQGSDYGYTF

length: 14
V: TRBV19
CDR3: CASSIGRGLDEQYF

length: 15
V: TRBV6-6
CDR3: CASSRRTGDDSPLHF

length: 14
V: TRBV24-1
CDR3: CATSRAGGSQPQHF

length: 14
V: TRBV27
CDR3: CASSLGQATYEQYF

length: 14
V: TRBV2
CDR3: CASSNRAGPYEQYF

length: 15
V: TRBV15
CDR3: CATSREGAGNQPQHF

length: 14
V: TRBV28
CDR3: CASSHAALTLGYTF

length: 18
V: TRBV11-2
CDR3: CASSLVRQSAFSGNTIYF

length: 13
V: TRBV18
CDR3: CASSPNSNTEAFF